These 4 T cell receptor beta chains came from one sample sequenced in a study of OX40 agonist ivuxolimab in advanced cancers. This table comes from immunoSEQ multiplex PCR, and its TCRdb copy is limited to in-frame clones, with some not included. The repertoire includes about 25,000 clones, approximately 86% of them detected once, and 40% to 50% sits in the top ten. Sequencing used CD4+ or CD8+ T cells sorted from blood, obtained in a trial of the OX40 agonist ivuxolimab. These receptors came from an adult with an advanced solid tumor such as melanoma, head and neck, liver or kidney cancer.

The chain uses TRBV4-1 and TRBJ2-7; D may be TRBD1 (6 bases). Between the trimmed V and J ends, which lost 0 bases and 3 bases, there was a span of 15 bases. The CDR3 length is 16 residues. The germline V gene has CDR1 MGHRA and CDR2 YSYEKL. CDR3 in amino acids: CASSQDRTQGFYEQYF. The DNA of the CDR3 is TGCGCCAGCAGCCAAGATCGGACACAGGGATTCTACGAGCAGTACTTC.

Concerning this clone: The junction departs from germline at one end; a sequencing error may be responsible. The gene calls are TRBV6-5 and TRBJ2-2; TRBD2 aligns across 7 bases. This CDR3 spans 15 amino acids. Germline V lookup: CDR1 MNHEY, CDR2 SVGAGI. The CDR3 spells CASRTSGARTVELFF. The DNA for the CDR3 is TGTGCCAGCAGGACCAGCGGGGCTCGGACCGTGGAGCTGTTTTTT.

This clone appeared a single time. The rearrangement joins TRBV5-6 to TRBJ2-1, with no clear D. The CDR3 totals 12 residues. Germline assignment: CDR1 SGHDT and CDR2 YYEEEE. V lost 0 bases and J lost 9, with 7 bases in between. The chain's CDR3 is CASSLVGGEQFF. CDR3 nucleotides: TGTGCCAGCAGCTTGGTAGGCGGTGAGCAGTTCTTC.

V is TRBV27 and J is TRBJ2-7; D ambiguous. The germline V and J ends were trimmed by 5 bases and 2 bases, with 10 bases remaining between them. Germline V CDR1 and CDR2: MNHEY, SMNVEV (reference sequence). The CDR3 sequence is 13 residues long. The CDR3 nucleotides read TGTGCCAGCAGTACGGACGTCGCCTACGAGCAGTACTTC. This sequence encodes CASSTDVAYEQYF.